The rows below give T cell receptor beta chains drawn from one sample of a study of blood T cell repertoires in COVID-19. The assay was immunoSEQ multiplex PCR, and TCRdb's table has in-frame clones only and misses some. The sample records approximately 250,000 clones, around 88% being singletons. Sequenced: PBMCs or T cells enriched from blood (not recorded which). These receptors were obtained from a woman aged 40 to 50 with acute COVID-19. CDR3s include the opening cysteine and the closing phenylalanine or tryptophan. The D gene is left open where the match is weak. Clone size appears in some rows only: once, few, many, or a class for an expanded clone.

>-|TRBJ1-1|once|TRBV18
TGTGCCAGCTCACCACCGGGAGGCACGAACACTGAAGCTTTCTTT
CASSPPGGTNTEAFF
>TRBD1|TRBJ1-2|-|TRBV2
TGTGCCAGCAGTAGACAGGGAGCAGGCTATGGCTACACCTTC
CASSRQGAGYGYTF
>TRBD1|TRBJ1-2|-|TRBV19
TGTGCCATCTCACCGGGACAGGCTAACTATGGCTACACCTTC
CAISPGQANYGYTF
>TRBD1|TRBJ1-3|-|TRBV24-1
TGTGCCACCAGTGATTTGCAAGGGGGCGAAGGCACCATATATTTT
CATSDLQGGEGTIYF
>TRBD1|TRBJ1-5|-|TRBV4-1
TGCGCCAGCAGCCAACCTATGACAGGGTACGACAATCAGCCCCAGCATTTT
CASSQPMTGYDNQPQHF
>-|TRBJ1-5|-|TRBV10-2
TGCGCCAGCAGCGTAGCGGGGGTCAATCAGCCCCAGCATTTT
CASSVAGVNQPQHF
>TRBD1|TRBJ2-3|-|TRBV4-1
TGCGCCAGCAGCCCCCGGGACAGGGGGACAGATACGCAGTATTTT
CASSPRDRGTDTQYF
>TRBD1|TRBJ1-4|once|TRBV5-4
TGTGCCAGCAGCTGGAGGACAGGGCGCCTAGCTAATGAAAAACTGTTTTTT
CASSWRTGRLANEKLFF
>TRBD1|TRBJ1-3|-|TRBV10-3
TGTGCCATCGCCTCCGGGACAGGCTCTGGAAACACCATATATTTT
CAIASGTGSGNTIYF
>TRBD2|TRBJ2-1|-|TRBV10-1
TGCGCCCCTAGACCCCTCCGGGGGCTAGCGGGAGGCAATGAGCAGTTCTTC
CAPRPLRGLAGGNEQFF
>TRBD1|TRBJ2-3|-|TRBV5-4
TGTGCCAGCAGCTCCGCGACAGGGGGCGCCTCCCCGACGCAGTATTTT
CASSSATGGASPTQYF
>TRBD1|TRBJ1-5|once|TRBV27
TGTGCCAGCAGCCGGGACAGTAGCAATCAGCCCCAGCATTTT
CASSRDSSNQPQHF
>-|TRBJ2-3|-|TRBV7-9
TGTGCCAGCAGCTTAGCCTTGCGCACTAGCACAGATACGCAGTATTTT
CASSLALRTSTDTQYF
>TRBD2|TRBJ2-1|few|TRBV3-1/TRBV3-2
TGTGCCAGCAGCCAAGGACTAGCGGGAGTCAATGAGCAGTTCTTC
CASSQGLAGVNEQFF
>-|TRBJ1-5|-|TRBV10-1
TGCGCCAGCAGTGCAGGGTTCAATCAGCCCCAGCATTTT
CASSAGFNQPQHF
>TRBD1|TRBJ1-1|-|TRBV29-1
TGCAGCGTTCAAAAGCGGGACAGGGGGTACGGCACTGAAGCTTTCTTT
CSVQKRDRGYGTEAFF
>-|TRBJ2-1|once|TRBV10-3
TGTGCCATCAATCAACAGGATTACAATGAGCAGTTCTTC
CAINQQDYNEQFF
>TRBD1|TRBJ1-3|-|TRBV10-3
TGTGCCATCAGAGAGGACAGGGCTGGAAACACCATATATTTT
CAIREDRAGNTIYF
>-|TRBJ2-5|-|TRBV12-5
TGTGCTAGTGGATCGGACTATCCTTTGGAGACCCAGTACTTC
CASGSDYPLETQYF
>-|TRBJ1-5|-|TRBV24-1
TGTGCCACCAGTGTTGGGGGGTATCAGCCCCAGCATTTT
CATSVGGYQPQHF
>-|TRBJ2-3|-|TRBV5-5
TGTGCCAGCAGCGTAGACAGGGGACTACTACGGACGCAGTATTTT
CASSVDRGLLRTQYF
>TRBD2|TRBJ2-3|-|TRBV24-1
TGTGCCACCAACCAGGGAGGGTTTAGCACAGATACGCAGTATTTT
CATNQGGFSTDTQYF
>-|TRBJ1-1|-|TRBV27
TGTGCCAGCAGCCAAGACAGGATTCACACTGAAGCTTTCTTT
CASSQDRIHTEAFF
>-|TRBJ2-3|many|TRBV12-5
TGTGCTAGTGGTAGCGGGACAGATACGCAGTATTTT
CASGSGTDTQYF
>-|TRBJ1-2|-|TRBV19
TGTGCCAGTAGTATAGATCTATCCACAGGGTCTAATGGCTACACCTTC
CASSIDLSTGSNGYTF
>-|TRBJ1-1|-|TRBV5-1
TGCGCCAGCAGCTTGGTGCCAGGTCAGAACACTGAAGCTTTCTTT
CASSLVPGQNTEAFF
>-|TRBJ2-1|-|TRBV7-2
TGTGCCAGCAGTTCCCCACGCGGGTCCCACTACAATGAGCAGTTCTTC
CASSSPRGSHYNEQFF
>-|TRBJ2-1|-|TRBV10-3
TGTGCCATCAGTGACGAACTTGATTCCTACAATGAGCAGTTCTTC
CAISDELDSYNEQFF
>TRBD2|TRBJ2-7|-|TRBV18
TGTGCCAGCTCACTAATAGGGACTAGCAGGACCTACGAGCAGTACTTC
CASSLIGTSRTYEQYF
>TRBD2|TRBJ2-3|-|TRBV9
TGTGCCAGCAGCGTAGCTCAAGGCGGACTAGAGGTTACAGATACGCAGTATTTT
CASSVAQGGLEVTDTQYF
>-|TRBJ1-5|-|TRBV28
TGTGCCAGCAGTTTAAGTTTATGGCAGGGGAGCAATCAGCCCCAGCATTTT
CASSLSLWQGSNQPQHF
>TRBD2|TRBJ2-1|-|TRBV5-1
TGCGCCAGCAGCTTGGTTCTAGCGGGAGACAATGAGCAGTTCTTC
CASSLVLAGDNEQFF
>TRBD1|TRBJ1-3|-|TRBV7-9
TGTGCCAGCAGCCCAAGTCCACAACGGACAGGTTTCATATATTTT
CASSPSPQRTGFIYF
>-|TRBJ1-1|-|TRBV6-1
TGTGCCAGCAGTGATGGACTAAACACTGAAGCTTTCTTT
CASSDGLNTEAFF
>TRBD2|TRBJ2-2|-|TRBV11-2
TGTGCCAGCACCTGGACTAGCGGGGACACCGGGGAGCTGTTTTTT
CASTWTSGDTGELFF
>TRBD2|TRBJ2-1|-|TRBV3-1/TRBV3-2
TGTGCCAGCAGCCAAGATCAGCTAGCGGGTGGGGTCTACAATGAGCAGTTCTTC
CASSQDQLAGGVYNEQFF
>-|TRBJ1-2|-|TRBV6-5
TGTGCCAGTCATGCAGGACAGACCACAAAATATGGCTACACCTTC
CASHAGQTTKYGYTF
>-|TRBJ2-5|-|TRBV13
TGTGCCAGCAGCCCCCGGGTGGCGGGTAGCGCCCAGTACTTC
CASSPRVAGSAQYF
>TRBD1|TRBJ2-1|-|TRBV28
TGTGCCAGCAGCCGGGCCGGGACAGGGTACTACAATGAGCAGTTCTTC
CASSRAGTGYYNEQFF
>-|TRBJ2-1|few|TRBV2
TGTGCCAGCAGTGAAGCGCTCGGGAATGAGCAGTTCTTC
CASSEALGNEQFF